Presented here are 12 T cell receptor beta chains from one specimen sequenced in a study of T-cell memory formation after mild COVID-19. TCRdb re-analysed the 5' RACE reads in MiXCR, keeping a single row per CDR3 protein. The data show 450,000 to 650,000 distinct CDR3 sequences, around 21% seen once. Sequencing was done on a sample of PBMCs or a T cell subset sorted from them (not recorded which). These receptor sequences come from an adult woman who had mild COVID-19 (a few samples of this study predate the infection). Cell type and time point are not known.

This clonotype was counted between two and nine times. The V gene is TRBV11-3, the J gene TRBJ2-5; no definite D call. Per germline, CDR1 SGHNT and CDR2 YENEEA. The CDR3 contains 15 residues. V was shortened by 3 bases and J by 3 bases, with 14 bases between the two germline ends. Here the CDR3 reads CASSFKLISKETQYF. The CDR3 nucleotides read TGTGCCAGCAGCTTTAAGTTGATCAGCAAAGAGACCCAGTACTTC.

The V gene is TRBV29-1, the J gene TRBJ2-5, with 9 nucleotides matching TRBD2. In germline, CDR1 is SQVTM, CDR2 ANQGSEA. This CDR3 contains 15 residues. The CDR3 DNA reads as TGCATCTCCGCCGGGGGGCGGGGGGGACAAGAGACCCAGTACTTC. It codes for CISAGGRGGQETQYF.

This clonotype has a handful of counts. This chain links TRBV20-1 with TRBJ2-1; 11 bases fit TRBD1. The CDR3 runs 15 residues. The V gene end was trimmed by 0 bases and the J gene end by 9 bases; junction bases not matched to a gene: 7. The germline V gene has CDR1 DFQATT and CDR2 SNEGSKA (reference sequence). CDR3 in DNA: TGCAGTGCTAGAGACCCCGGACAGGGGGCGGGTGAGCAGTTCTTC. It translates to CSARDPGQGAGEQFF.

Written as DNA, the CDR3 is TGTGCCAGCAGCCAAGGGGCCAGGGTCACCCAGCCCCAGCATTTT. Its protein is CASSQGARVTQPQHF. This chain uses TRBV3-1 with TRBJ1-5; TRBD1 is a possible D gene (5 bases). Germline V gene sequence: CDR1 LGHDT, CDR2 YNNKEL (reference sequence). The CDR3 spans 15 residues. Deletions cut 1 base from V and 7 bases from J, with 14 bases between.

V is TRBV4-1 and J is TRBJ2-3; unclear D gene. Looked up from germline, CDR1 is MGHRA and CDR2 is YSYEKL. Trimming took 6 bases from V and 0 from J, leaving 19 bases between them. This CDR3 contains 17 residues. CDR3 loop: CASSPGPILGSTDTQYF. CDR3 DNA: TGCGCCAGCAGTCCCGGACCGATTCTGGGTAGCACAGATACGCAGTATTTT.

This clonotype has a count of ten or more. DNA of the CDR3: TGTGCCAGCAGCCCCCCCCTAAACACTGAAGCTTTCTTT. Protein: CASSPPLNTEAFF. This chain uses TRBV18 with TRBJ1-1; D unclear. V was clipped by 8 bases and J by 2 bases, with 12 bases between them. In germline, CDR1 is KGHSH, CDR2 LQKENI. There are 13 residues in the CDR3.

The chain joins TRBV5-1 to TRBJ1-1, with D possibly matching TRBD1 (5 bases). The ends were cut back, 4 bases at V and 8 bases at J, with 18 bases in the middle. This CDR3 has 14 residues. The germline V gene encodes CDR1 SGHRS and CDR2 YFSETQ. CDR3 nucleotides: TGCGCCAGCAGCCCCCTTGACATAGGGGCCGAAGCTTTCTTT. Encoded protein: CASSPLDIGAEAFF.

V and J are TRBV11-2 and TRBJ2-3; D not certain. Trimming pared 1 base from V and 0 bases from J, leaving 11 bases between. The CDR3 runs to 16 residues. Germline CDR1 and CDR2: SGHAT and FQNNGV. CDR3 sequence reads: CASSLAWTASTDTQYF. The CDR3 DNA sequence: TGTGCCAGCAGCTTAGCATGGACGGCTAGCACAGATACGCAGTATTTT. Together with reference TRBV11-2 and TRBJ2-3, the CDR3 gives the full variable domain: EAGVAQSPRYKIIEKRQSVAFWCNPISGHATLYWYQQILGQGPKLLIQFQNNGVVDDSQLPKDRFSAERLKGVDSTLKIQPAKLEDSAVYLCASSLAWTASTDTQYFGPGTRLTVL.

This chain uses TRBV20-1 with TRBJ2-7, with 10 positions matching TRBD2. This CDR3 region has 15 residues. The ends lost 5 bases at V and 4 bases at J; junction bases unmatched: 11. CDR1 and CDR2 from the germline V gene are DFQATT and SNEGSKA (reference sequence). The CDR3 sequence: CSAPMFSGGPYEQYF. In DNA form, the CDR3 reads TGCAGTGCTCCGATGTTTAGCGGGGGGCCATACGAGCAGTACTTC.

J is TRBJ2-7 and V is TRBV30; no firm D call. With 3 bases removed from V and 4 bases from J, the gap between germline ends came to 16 bases. The length of the CDR3 is 14 residues. Germline lookup yields CDR1 GTSNPN and CDR2 SVGIG (reference sequence). CDR3 nucleotide sequence: TGTGCCTGGAGACCCCCCTGGCGACCGTACGAGCAGTACTTC. This gives the protein CAWRPPWRPYEQYF.

J is TRBJ2-1 and V is TRBV20-1, with 9 bases fitting TRBD2. The CDR3 consists of 16 residues. Trimming at V came to 0 bases and at J to 3 bases, leaving 6 bases not matched to a gene. Germline CDR1 and CDR2: DFQATT and SNEGSKA (reference sequence). The CDR3 sequence is CSARDSGSRHYNEQFF. The CDR3 DNA sequence: TGCAGTGCTAGAGATAGCGGGAGTCGCCACTACAATGAGCAGTTCTTC.

CDR3 residues: CASSKTGAKSYEQYF. DNA for the CDR3: TGTGCCAGCAGTAAGACAGGGGCCAAGTCCTACGAGCAGTACTTC. The V and J genes are TRBV2 and TRBJ2-7; 8 bases align to TRBD1. The V segment lost 5 bases and the J segment 1 base; nucleotides outside the gene matches: 7. Germline CDR1 and CDR2: SNHLY and FYNNEI. The CDR3 runs 15 residues. Full variable domain (remainder filled in from reference TRBV2 and TRBJ2-7): EPEVTQTPSHQVTQMGQEVILRCVPISNHLYFYWYRQILGQKVEFLVSFYNNEISEKSEIFDDQFSVERPDGSNFTLKIRSTKLEDSAMYFCASSKTGAKSYEQYFGPGTRLTVT.